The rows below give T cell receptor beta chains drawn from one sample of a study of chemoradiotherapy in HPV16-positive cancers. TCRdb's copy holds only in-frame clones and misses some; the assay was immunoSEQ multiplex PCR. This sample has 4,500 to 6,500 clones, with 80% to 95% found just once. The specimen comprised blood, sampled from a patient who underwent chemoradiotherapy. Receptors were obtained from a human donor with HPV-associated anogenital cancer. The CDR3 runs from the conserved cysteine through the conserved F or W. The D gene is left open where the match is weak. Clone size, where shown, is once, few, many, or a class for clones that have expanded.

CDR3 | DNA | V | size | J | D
CASSPGGLNTEAFF | TGTGCCAGCAGCCCCGGCGGATTGAACACTGAAGCTTTCTTT | TRBV7-2 | - | TRBJ1-1 | -
CASTPRGGQGGYTF | TGTGCCAGCACCCCCCGGGGGGGGCAGGGTGGCTACACCTTC | TRBV27 | - | TRBJ1-2 | -
CASSTNRGRASEAFF | TGTGCCAGCAGCACAAACAGGGGGCGAGCTTCTGAAGCTTTCTTT | TRBV7-2 | - | TRBJ1-1 | TRBD1
CASSWGQSRAEQFF | TGTGCCAGCAGCTGGGGACAGTCCAGGGCGGAGCAGTTCTTC | TRBV5-6 | - | TRBJ2-1 | TRBD1
CSAARATGAFF | TGCAGTGCCGCCAGGGCCACGGGAGCTTTCTTT | TRBV20-1 | - | TRBJ1-1 | -
CASSLGPTGGYGYTF | TGTGCCAGCAGCTTAGGGCCGACAGGGGGCTATGGCTACACCTTC | TRBV7-2 | - | TRBJ1-2 | TRBD1
CSVGGSYTDTQYF | TGCAGCGTTGGGGGCTCATACACAGATACGCAGTATTTT | TRBV29-1 | - | TRBJ2-3 | -
CASSWTSGRTGELFF | TGTGCCAGCAGCTGGACTAGCGGGAGGACCGGGGAGCTGTTTTTT | TRBV7-6 | - | TRBJ2-2 | TRBD2
CASSLHRTNEQYF | TGTGCCAGCAGCTTACACAGAACTAACGAGCAGTACTTC | TRBV7-2 | once | TRBJ2-7 | -
CASSLEGGVNTEAFF | TGTGCCAGCAGCTTGGAGGGGGGGGTTAACACTGAAGCTTTCTTT | TRBV5-4 | - | TRBJ1-1 | -
CASSVRQGNEQFF | TGTGCCAGCAGTGTAAGACAGGGAAATGAGCAGTTCTTC | TRBV2 | - | TRBJ2-1 | TRBD1
CASSRDNRATSYEQYF | TGTGCCAGCAGCCGAGACAACAGGGCCACGTCCTACGAGCAGTACTTC | TRBV7-9 | - | TRBJ2-7 | -
CASSESDSGQIRGGQPQHF | TGCGCCAGCAGTGAGTCGGATTCGGGTCAAATAAGGGGAGGACAGCCCCAGCATTTT | TRBV10-1 | - | TRBJ1-5 | -
CASSQEFGAISYEQYF | TGCGCCAGCAGCCAAGAATTCGGGGCTATCTCCTACGAGCAGTACTTC | TRBV4-3 | - | TRBJ2-7 | -
CASSLAQTSPGGYF | TGTGCCAGCAGCTTAGCCCAGACTAGCCCCGGTGGGTACTTC | TRBV11-2 | - | TRBJ2-7 | TRBD2
CASREGTGNTEAFF | TGTGCCAGCAGAGAGGGGACCGGAAACACTGAAGCTTTCTTT | TRBV7-9 | - | TRBJ1-1 | -
CASSYGDLYEQYF | TGTGCCAGCAGTTACGGAGACCTCTACGAGCAGTACTTC | TRBV2 | once | TRBJ2-7 | -
CASSEWGGFYGYTF | TGTGCCAGCAGTGAATGGGGGGGGTTCTATGGCTACACCTTC | TRBV6-1 | - | TRBJ1-2 | -
CASSPVAGEGYNEQFF | TGTGCCAGCAGCCCCGTAGCGGGAGAGGGCTACAATGAGCAGTTCTTC | TRBV4-2 | - | TRBJ2-1 | TRBD2
CATSREASGMSYNEQFF | TGTGCCACCAGCAGAGAGGCTAGCGGGATGTCGTACAATGAGCAGTTCTTC | TRBV15 | - | TRBJ2-1 | TRBD2
CASSLARYSNQPQHF | TGCGCCAGCAGCTTGGCCAGATATAGCAATCAGCCCCAGCATTTT | TRBV5-1 | - | TRBJ1-5 | -
CASQGPGKIPYEQYF | TGTGCCAGCCAAGGGCCGGGGAAGATTCCCTACGAGCAGTACTTC | TRBV28 | - | TRBJ2-7 | -
CASTSPGQGEQYF | TGTGCCAGCACCTCACCGGGACAGGGCGAGCAGTACTTC | TRBV27 | - | TRBJ2-7 | TRBD1
CASSSGDINLTYEQYF | TGTGCCAGCAGTTCTGGGGACATTAATTTAACCTACGAGCAGTACTTC | TRBV27 | - | TRBJ2-7 | -
CASSRLAGSSGDTQYF | TGTGCCAGTAGTAGGTTAGCGGGGTCATCGGGAGATACGCAGTATTTT | TRBV19 | - | TRBJ2-3 | TRBD2
CASSQGVRQALNSPLHF | TGCGCCAGCAGCCAAGGGGTCCGGCAGGCTCTAAATTCACCCCTCCACTTT | TRBV4-3 | - | TRBJ1-6 | -
CASSPRGGNQPQHF | TGTGCCAGCAGCCCCCGAGGGGGCAATCAGCCCCAGCATTTT | TRBV7-2 | - | TRBJ1-5 | -
CASSLEGWTEAFF | TGTGCCAGCAGCTTAGAGGGCTGGACTGAAGCTTTCTTT | TRBV5-5 | - | TRBJ1-1 | -